The 12 T cell receptor beta chains below all came from one sample that was sequenced in a study of blood T cell repertoires in COVID-19. This table comes from immunoSEQ multiplex PCR, and its TCRdb copy is limited to in-frame clones, with some not included. The data contain 110,000 to 150,000 clones, roughly 80% of them singletons. Sequencing was done on a sample of peripheral blood. Receptor source: a human donor in a cohort sampled during active COVID-19.

This clone has more than one count but fewer than ten. Here the CDR3 reads CASSLVGSYEQYF. The CDR3 coding sequence is TGCGCCAGCAGCTTGGTTGGGAGTTACGAGCAGTACTTC. The chain couples TRBV5-1 to TRBJ2-7, with D possibly TRBD2 on 5 matching bases. V lost 0 bases and J lost 4, with 8 bases in between. From germline, CDR1 is SGHRS and CDR2 YFSETQ. The CDR3 is made up of 13 amino acids.

The chain employs TRBV18 and TRBJ1-1; tentatively, D is TRBD1 (6 bases). The germline V gene encodes CDR1 KGHSH and CDR2 LQKENI. This CDR3 has 14 amino acids. V lost 0 bases and J lost 4, with 9 bases in between. The CDR3 sequence is CASSPPTGTTEAFF. Written as DNA, the CDR3 is TGTGCCAGCTCACCACCCACAGGGACCACTGAAGCTTTCTTT.

This clone has more than one count but fewer than ten. J is TRBJ1-3 and V is TRBV3-1 (or the pseudogene TRBV3-2); D ambiguous. V was clipped by 4 bases and J by 0 bases, with 7 bases between them. There are 14 residues in the CDR3. In germline, CDR1 is LGHDT, CDR2 YNNKEL (reference sequence). The CDR3 coding sequence is TGTGCCAGCAGCCCCCGGGGCTCTGGAAACACCATATATTTT. Its translation: CASSPRGSGNTIYF.

The rearrangement joins TRBV6-5 to TRBJ1-2; D unclear. There are 12 residues in the CDR3. The ends were cut back, 6 bases at V and 3 bases at J, with 8 bases in the middle. Germline lookup yields CDR1 MNHEY and CDR2 SVGAGI. In nucleotides, the CDR3 is TGTGCCAGCAGAAGACAAGACTATGGCTACACCTTC. Translating it yields CASRRQDYGYTF.

The chain recombines TRBV27 with TRBJ2-7; 9 bases are shared with TRBD1. This CDR3 is built from 14 residues. After removal of 7 bases from V and 6 bases from J, the junction contained 10 bases not matched to a gene. From germline, CDR1 is MNHEY and CDR2 SMNVEV (reference sequence). CDR3 coding DNA: TGTGCCAGCACGAACCGGGACAGGGTGGCCGAGCAGTACTTC. Protein: CASTNRDRVAEQYF.

CDR3 amino acids: CASSSAGLTDTQYF. The CDR3 coding sequence is TGTGCCAGCAGCTCAGCGGGGCTCACAGATACGCAGTATTTT. The chain employs TRBV5-4 and TRBJ2-3, with TRBD2 matching over 7 bases. Germline V CDR1 and CDR2: SGHNT, YYREEE (reference sequence). The trim removed 3 bases at V and 2 bases at J, leaving 3 bases unmatched. This CDR3 is built from 14 residues.

The sample holds a few counts of this clone. This sequence joins TRBV12-3 or TRBV12-4 and TRBJ1-1; D unclear. The CDR3 consists of 13 residues. The ends were cut back, 2 bases at V and 10 bases at J, with 14 bases in the middle. The CDR3 spells CASSLTGRPRAFF. The DNA for the CDR3 is TGTGCCAGCAGTTTAACGGGTAGACCTAGAGCTTTCTTT.

The rearrangement uses TRBV6-4 and TRBJ1-2, with 7 bases lining up with TRBD1. CDR1 and CDR2 from the germline V gene are MRHNA and SNTAGT. V lost 8 bases and J lost 2; bases outside the gene matches: 8. The CDR3 runs to 14 residues. The CDR3 is CASAKGAGNYGYTF. The CDR3 region has the DNA TGTGCCAGCGCGAAGGGGGCTGGAAACTATGGCTACACCTTC.

The gene calls are TRBV7-9 and TRBJ1-4, with D perhaps matching TRBD1 (5 bases). Between the trimmed V and J ends, which lost 4 bases and 8 bases, there was a span of 29 bases. In germline, CDR1 is SEHNR, CDR2 FQNEAQ (reference sequence). The CDR3 totals 19 residues. The DNA of the CDR3 is TGTGCCAGCAGCTCCCGCCACGACAGCCGACATACCTCAGGGGAAAAACTGTTTTTT. It translates to CASSSRHDSRHTSGEKLFF.

As DNA, the CDR3 is TGTGCCAGCAGCAAAGAATCACGGGACAGGGCTGAAAAACTGTTTTTT. It specifies CASSKESRDRAEKLFF. This sequence joins TRBV21-1 and TRBJ1-4; the table's D gene call, TRBD1, was not cross checked with the DNA. TRBV21-1 is termed a pseudogene. The CDR3 spans 16 residues.

The rearrangement joins TRBV6-5 to TRBJ2-3; 10 bases are a match to TRBD2. Germline lookup yields CDR1 MNHEY and CDR2 SVGAGI. Germline trimming cut 8 bases from V and 2 bases from J; bases unmatched to any gene: 7. The CDR3 loop spans 15 amino acids. The DNA of the CDR3 is TGTGCCAGCGGCCGAGCGGGGGGGATCACAGATACGCAGTATTTT. Translation: CASGRAGGITDTQYF.

The CDR3 sequence is CASTAQGSYNEQFF. The CDR3, as DNA: TGTGCCAGCACGGCGCAGGGCTCCTACAATGAGCAGTTCTTC. The chain joins TRBV2 to TRBJ2-1; possible D gene TRBD1, 5 bases. The V and J ends lost 7 bases and 0 bases respectively, with 10 bases between them. The CDR3 spans 14 residues. Germline assignment: CDR1 SNHLY and CDR2 FYNNEI. Using reference TRBV2 and TRBJ2-1 for the parts outside the CDR3, the full variable domain is EPEVTQTPSHQVTQMGQEVILRCVPISNHLYFYWYRQILGQKVEFLVSFYNNEISEKSEIFDDQFSVERPDGSNFTLKIRSTKLEDSAMYFCASTAQGSYNEQFFGPGTRLTVL.